Described below is a single TCR beta chain sequence and its context. No antigen is known for it. This specimen comes from a study of cytotoxic CD8 clonotypes in ibrutinib-treated CLL. Whole-study findings and limits: Public clonotypes were uncommon and contracted or stayed stable on treatment.

Approximately 1.9 micrograms of genomic DNA came from cryopreserved PBMCs for TCR beta libraries. This table comes from immunoSEQ multiplex PCR, and its TCRdb copy is limited to in-frame clones, with some not included. Among about 56,000 clones listed, approximately 60% were seen once. Germline assignment: CDR1 SGHVS and CDR2 FNYEAQ. The CDR3 has 12 residues. Trimming took off 3 bases at V and 3 bases at J, with 6 bases between the two ends. Sample: PBMCs, taken after 24 months of ibrutinib treatment. This TCR was recovered from a human donor with chronic lymphocytic leukemia. This chain joins TRBV7-6 and TRBJ2-7, with no clear D. Here the CDR3 reads CASSFGSYEQYF. CDR3 DNA: TGTGCCAGCAGCTTTGGAAGCTACGAGCAGTACTTC.